This TCR beta chain was retrieved from a study of cytomegalovirus exposure and HLA in healthy donors. General study findings and limits: Serostatus for CMV was the only available immune exposure information. In a later analysis, parvovirus B19, influenza, CMV and Epstein-Barr virus appeared linked to several top co-occurrence clusters.

The study ran its PCR with 60 Vbeta and 13 Jbeta primers. The repertoire was sequenced with immunoSEQ multiplex PCR; TCRdb's copy has only in-frame clones and lacks some. The sample shows 210,000 or so clones, roughly 84% of them seen only once. Germline CDR1 MNHEY, CDR2 SMNVEV (reference sequence). The CDR3 spans 17 residues. Trimming shortened V by 7 bases and J by 2 bases, and 18 bases separated the two germline ends. This clone was counted once. Antigen specificity is unknown. The sample consisted of PBMCs. V usage is TRBV27 and J usage is TRBJ2-6; tentative D call: TRBD1 (6 bases). The receptor's source is a girl aged 10 to 17 in good health and CMV-seronegative. The CDR3 region has the DNA TGTGCCAGCATGAACTCCAGGGGCGGAGCTGGGGCCAACGTCCTGACTTTC. Encoded protein: CASMNSRGGAGANVLTF. The full variable domain, rest sourced from reference TRBV27 and TRBJ2-6, is EAQVTQNPRYLITVTGKKLTVTCSQNMNHEYMSWYRQDPGLGLRQIYYSMNVEVTDKGDVPEGYKVSRKEKRNFPLILESPSPNQTSLYFCASMNSRGGAGANVLTFGAGSRLTVL.